Listed below are T cell receptor beta chains from one sample, sequenced in a study of T cells after yellow fever vaccination. TCRdb fed the 5' RACE reads into MiXCR, producing one record per CDR3 protein. The top ten clones hold less than 20% of a sample with under 550,000 distinct CDR3 sequences, 21% of them seen once. The sample was PBMCs, taken more than 20 days after the first yellow fever vaccination. These receptor sequences come from a man between 18 and 29 years old who received the YFV17D yellow fever vaccine. CDR3s leave out the opening cysteine and the closing phenylalanine or tryptophan.

CDR3: DSSLSSGATYNEQF
V: TRBV5-1

CDR3: ASSRQQGTTEAF
V: TRBV5-4

CDR3: ASTQGFSQPQH
V: TRBV7-2

CDR3: ASSQDWDSGGAYEQY
V: TRBV4-1

CDR3: ASSLQGAQAGYT
V: TRBV11-2

CDR3: ASRPSGFTEAF
V: TRBV12-3/TRBV12-4

CDR3: ASSLPPGQGADTGELF
V: TRBV11-2

CDR3: ATSRERRYEQY
V: TRBV15

CDR3: ASSLRVSTEAF
V: TRBV5-1

CDR3: ASSLGVAGQQPQH
V: TRBV7-8

CDR3: ASSDLGTILEQY
V: TRBV5-1

CDR3: ASRPVGSSPLH
V: TRBV12-3/TRBV12-4

CDR3: ASSQDLGTVNTEAF
V: TRBV4-2

CDR3: ASSQESGASLNIQY
V: TRBV3-1

CDR3: ASSLVEALSGANVLT
V: TRBV5-1

CDR3: ASSEASGTGTDTQY
V: TRBV6-1

CDR3: ASSLQGELF
V: TRBV7-6

CDR3: ASTMRNSNEQF
V: TRBV6-2/TRBV6-3

CDR3: ASSLRQGTNTEAF
V: TRBV7-2

CDR3: ASSSQNSPNTGELF
V: TRBV5-1

CDR3: SVRDRVYNEQF
V: TRBV29-1

CDR3: ASSSRQDQSYNEQF
V: TRBV5-5

CDR3: ALRGTENTEAF
V: TRBV10-3

CDR3: ASRRGTGANTGELF
V: TRBV5-1

CDR3: ASSAPLAGADSYEQY
V: TRBV19

CDR3: ATSDSSLAKHEQF
V: TRBV24-1

CDR3: ASSIGGRRRAF
V: TRBV19

CDR3: AWSSDRFNSPLH
V: TRBV30

CDR3: ASSLERGNTIY
V: TRBV7-9

CDR3: ASTASGANVLT
V: TRBV6-1

CDR3: ASSGGGGGNYEQY
V: TRBV7-2

CDR3: ASSSWTGDSPLH
V: TRBV7-2

CDR3: ASSLLQGPNSPLH
V: TRBV28

CDR3: SALSPSGGETQY
V: TRBV20-1

CDR3: ASSVGTGGDEQY
V: TRBV6-1

CDR3: ASRREGWGNYGYT
V: TRBV27

CDR3: SAELAGPYEQY
V: TRBV20-1

CDR3: SAPWTGGETQY
V: TRBV20-1

CDR3: ASSQGVPLTNSPLH
V: TRBV4-1

CDR3: ASSPKGGLGYGYT
V: TRBV5-5

CDR3: ASSQDTGSLRYEQY
V: TRBV4-3

CDR3: ASSPLTPGQEHTGELF
V: TRBV18

CDR3: ATSRGTGGVGGELF
V: TRBV15

CDR3: ASSRLIRTEAF
V: TRBV4-3

CDR3: ASSRAGDTQY
V: TRBV10-2

CDR3: ASSSGTGLNRPQH
V: TRBV27

CDR3: ASSSPSHLNTEAF
V: TRBV7-8

CDR3: SVEDGLAGANVLT
V: TRBV29-1

CDR3: ASRRSPYEQY
V: TRBV11-2

CDR3: ASSTRVTQY
V: TRBV7-2